A single sample gave rise to the 28 T cell receptor beta chains below, sequenced in a study of somatic mutations in cytotoxic T cells in rheumatoid arthritis. Generated by immunoSEQ multiplex PCR, the TCRdb table keeps only in-frame clones and is missing some. The sample has tens of thousands of clones; about four fifths are singletons. Material for sequencing was CD8+ T cells sorted from blood. These receptors all come from an adult with rheumatoid arthritis.

V gene TRBV15 combines with J gene TRBJ1-1; possibly TRBD1 for D (6 bases). V was cut by 0 bases and J by 5 bases, with 16 bases left in between. CDR1 is LNHNV and CDR2 is YYDKDF in the germline V gene (reference sequence). This CDR3 has 16 residues. The DNA for the CDR3 is TGTGCCACCAGCAGAGATTTTAGGCAGGGGTCGACTGAAGCTTTCTTT. Its translation is CATSRDFRQGSTEAFF.

The chain joins TRBV7-2 to TRBJ2-3, with D possibly being TRBD2 (7 bases). The ends were cut back, 5 bases at V and 5 bases at J, with 23 bases in the middle. Per the germline V gene, CDR1 is SGHTA and CDR2 is FQGNSA. The CDR3 totals 17 residues. The CDR3 sequence: CASSPPAGAGDRDTQYF. The CDR3 bases are TGTGCCAGCAGCCCCCCGGCGGGGGCGGGAGATAGAGATACGCAGTATTTT.

This clone was detected a few times. The rearrangement uses TRBV4-2 and TRBJ2-7; perhaps D is TRBD1 or TRBD2 (5 bases each). The CDR3 has 13 residues. In germline, CDR1 is LGHNA, CDR2 YNFKEQ. V was shortened by 3 bases and J by 6 bases, with 12 bases between the two germline ends. The CDR3 DNA follows: TGTGCCAGCAGCCATCGAGGGGTTAGCGAGCAGTACTTC. Amino acids: CASSHRGVSEQYF.

In this sample, this clone turned up a few times. This chain joins TRBV4-1 and TRBJ1-1; tentatively, D is TRBD1 (5 bases). This CDR3 region has 15 residues. The germline V and J ends were trimmed by 1 base and 2 bases, with 11 bases remaining between them. The germline V gene has CDR1 MGHRA and CDR2 YSYEKL. The CDR3 nucleotides read TGCGCCAGCAGCCAAGGCGGGAGGGGAAACACTGAAGCTTTCTTT. Its translation is CASSQGGRGNTEAFF.

V gene TRBV7-9 combines with J gene TRBJ1-1; TRBD1 might be the D (6 bases). The CDR3 length is 13 residues. From germline, CDR1 is SEHNR and CDR2 FQNEAQ (reference sequence). V shed 7 bases and J shed 9 bases, with 18 bases lying between them. The CDR3 DNA follows: TGTGCCAGCACCCCCACCCCTGGGGGCCAAGCTTTCTTT. This sequence encodes CASTPTPGGQAFF.

V and J are TRBV5-5 and TRBJ1-5; no definite D call. Germline CDR1 is SGHKS and CDR2 is YYEKEE (reference sequence). Deletions cut 0 bases from V and 7 bases from J, with 11 bases between. The CDR3 has 14 amino acids. The CDR3: CASSLGSSLQPQHF. The CDR3 DNA reads TGTGCCAGCAGCTTGGGGTCGTCACTCCAGCCCCAGCATTTT. The full variable domain, with the rest looked up from reference TRBV5-5 and TRBJ1-5, is DAGVTQSPTHLIKTRGQQVTLRCSPISGHKSVSWYQQVLGQGPQFIFQYYEKEERGRGNFPDRFSARQFPNYSSELNVNALLLGDSALYLCASSLGSSLQPQHFGDGTRLSIL.

The CDR3: CATSIRNRNQPQHF. The CDR3 DNA reads as TGTGCCACCAGCATCCGAAACAGGAATCAGCCCCAGCATTTT. The rearrangement uses TRBV15 and TRBJ1-5, with D maybe TRBD1 (5 bases). CDR3 length equals 14 residues. V was cut by 4 bases and J by 4 bases, with 11 bases left in between. Germline CDR1 and CDR2: LNHNV and YYDKDF (reference sequence).

This clone showed up just once. This chain connects TRBV4-2 to TRBJ1-2; D not certain. The CDR3 is made up of 12 amino acids. V lost 1 base and J 7 bases, leaving 7 bases between the germline ends. Germline V lookup: CDR1 LGHNA, CDR2 YNFKEQ. CDR3 in DNA: TGTGCCAGCAGCCAAGGGGCTCCTGGCTACACCTTC. Its translation is CASSQGAPGYTF.

The rearrangement uses TRBV10-2 and TRBJ2-7, with D perhaps matching TRBD1 or TRBD2 (6 bases each). Trimming took off 10 bases at V and 1 base at J, with 14 bases between the two ends. CDR3 size: 13 residues. From germline, CDR1 is WSHSY and CDR2 SAAADI. As DNA, the CDR3 is TGCGCCACCCGGGGGCGGGATTCCTACGAGCAGTACTTC. Encoded protein: CATRGRDSYEQYF.

V and J are TRBV29-1 and TRBJ2-3; the D is unclear. V dropped 3 bases and J dropped 4 bases, with 8 bases sitting between them. This CDR3 comprises 12 residues. Germline lookup yields CDR1 SQVTM and CDR2 ANQGSEA. As DNA, the CDR3 is TGCAGCGTTGAGCGAGCGTCAGATACGCAGTATTTT. Its protein is CSVERASDTQYF.

The chain joins TRBV7-9 to TRBJ1-1, with a tentative D call TRBD1 (6 bases). Germline V gene lookup returns CDR1 SEHNR and CDR2 FQNEAQ (reference sequence). V gave up 1 base and J gave up 6 bases, with 15 bases separating them. The CDR3 covers 15 residues. As DNA, the CDR3 is TGTGCCAGCAGCTTAGGGGCGACAGGCCCCTCTGAAGCTTTCTTT. Translated: CASSLGATGPSEAFF.

This clone was picked up one time. In nucleotides, the CDR3 is TGTGCCAGCAGCGTAGAAGACAGGGGGCGCGGAGATACGCAGTATTTT. Protein product: CASSVEDRGRGDTQYF. V and J are TRBV9 and TRBJ2-3; 10 nucleotides line up with TRBD1. There are 16 residues in the CDR3. V shed 0 bases and J 5 bases; nucleotides not matched to a gene: 6. Germline-derived CDR1 and CDR2 are SGDLS and YYNGEE.

The V gene is TRBV6-6, the J gene TRBJ1-5; TRBD1 might be the D (6 bases). The V gene lost 2 bases and the J gene lost 5 bases, with 10 bases spanning the gap. There are 14 residues in the CDR3. The V gene's germline CDR1 is MNHNY and CDR2 SVGAGI (reference sequence). The CDR3 protein is CASSYNPGDQPQHF. Written as DNA, the CDR3 is TGTGCCAGCAGTTACAATCCAGGGGATCAGCCCCAGCATTTT.

The chain combines TRBV7-9 with TRBJ2-7, with 7 bases matching TRBD2. This CDR3 comprises 14 residues. CDR1 is SEHNR, CDR2 FQNEAQ, per germline (reference sequence). J gave up 4 bases and V 3 bases, and 6 bases lay outside the gene matches. The CDR3 DNA is TGTGCCAGCAGCTTTTCTAGCGGTGCTTACGAGCAGTACTTC. It encodes CASSFSSGAYEQYF. Full variable domain (rest looked up from reference TRBV7-9 and TRBJ2-7): DTGVSQNPRHKITKRGQNVTFRCDPISEHNRLYWYRQTLGQGPEFLTYFQNEAQLEKSRLLSDRFSAERPKGSFSTLEIQRTEQGDSAMYLCASSFSSGAYEQYFGPGTRLTVT.

J is TRBJ2-1 and V is TRBV5-3; 7 bases are shared with TRBD1. TRBV5-3 is an ORF; its function is uncertain. The CDR3 runs to 15 residues. J gave up 3 bases and V 4 bases, and 7 bases lay outside the gene matches. The CDR3 DNA reads TGTGCCAGAAGCAACCGGGACAGAGACTACAATGAGCAGTTCTTC. As protein: CARSNRDRDYNEQFF.

The V and J genes are TRBV5-4 and TRBJ1-1, with D tentatively TRBD1 (6 bases). Per the germline V gene, CDR1 is SGHNT and CDR2 is YYREEE (reference sequence). Trimming cost V 2 bases and J 5 bases, with 13 bases left between them. The CDR3 contains 14 residues. CDR3 region: CASSFRTGNTEAFF. CDR3 sequence (DNA): TGTGCCAGCAGCTTCCGTACAGGGAATACTGAAGCTTTCTTT. The full variable domain, with the rest looked up from reference TRBV5-4 and TRBJ1-1, is ETGVTQSPTHLIKTRGQQVTLRCSSQSGHNTVSWYQQALGQGPQFIFQYYREEENGRGNFPPRFSGLQFPNYSSELNVNALELDDSALYLCASSFRTGNTEAFFGQGTRLTVV.

The chain couples TRBV15 to TRBJ1-1; D uncertain. The V end lost 0 bases, the J end lost 1 base, and 6 bases lay between the germline ends. CDR1 is LNHNV and CDR2 is YYDKDF in the germline V gene (reference sequence). The CDR3 extends over 14 amino acids. The CDR3 sequence: CATSRDLANTEAFF. As DNA, the CDR3 is TGTGCCACCAGCAGAGATCTGGCGAACACTGAAGCTTTCTTT.

To note about this clone: A junction end diverges from the germline sequence, so it may reflect a read error. The CDR3 region is CASSLEYKEQFF. As DNA, the CDR3 is TGTGCCAGCAGCTTAGAGTACAAAGAGCAGTTCTTC. J is TRBJ2-1 and V is TRBV7-2; D is uncertain. Germline loops: CDR1 SGHTA, CDR2 FQGNSA. CDR3 size: 12 residues. The variable domain in full, completed from reference TRBV7-2 and TRBJ2-1, reads GAGVSQSPSNKVTEKGKDVELRCDPISGHTALYWYRQSLGQGLEFLIYFQGNSAPDKSGLPSDRFSAERTGGSVSTLTIQRTQQEDSAVYLCASSLEYKEQFFGPGTRLTVL.

This chain joins TRBV16 and TRBJ1-5; tentative D call: TRBD1 (5 bases). The CDR3 sequence is 16 residues long. CDR1 is KGHSY and CDR2 is FQNENV in the germline V gene. Trimming took 1 base from V and 6 from J, leaving 16 bases between them. The chain's CDR3 is CASSQYGAGKVQPQHF. CDR3 sequence (DNA): TGTGCCAGCAGCCAATATGGGGCAGGGAAAGTTCAGCCCCAGCATTTT.

This clone was seen once. The chain combines TRBV15 with TRBJ1-5; no reliable D call. This CDR3 has 17 residues. The germline V and J ends were trimmed by 8 bases and 6 bases, with 26 bases remaining between them. CDR1 is LNHNV and CDR2 is YYDKDF in the germline V gene (reference sequence). The CDR3 loop is CATPRRRNLGWTQPQHF. CDR3 coding DNA: TGTGCCACCCCAAGACGCAGAAACCTTGGTTGGACTCAGCCCCAGCATTTT.

CDR3 DNA sequence: TGTGCCAGCAGCCACCAGGGGACGCAGTATTTT. This sequence encodes CASSHQGTQYF. The chain couples TRBV4-2 to TRBJ2-3; TRBD1 might be the D (6 bases). The CDR3 contains 11 residues. The germline V and J ends were trimmed by 3 bases and 9 bases, with 7 bases remaining between them. The germline CDR1 and CDR2 sequences are LGHNA and YNFKEQ.

The rearrangement joins TRBV27 to TRBJ2-1, with no clear D. This CDR3 has 15 amino acids. The V gene's germline CDR1 is MNHEY and CDR2 SMNVEV (reference sequence). With 2 bases removed from V and 3 bases from J, the gap between germline ends came to 11 bases. As DNA, the CDR3 is TGTGCCAGCAGTTTAGGAGATTACCGCTACAATGAGCAGTTCTTC. It translates to CASSLGDYRYNEQFF.

J is TRBJ1-1 and V is TRBV19; tentative D call: TRBD1 (6 bases). V lost 4 bases and J 0 bases, leaving 12 bases between the germline ends. Germline CDR1 reads LNHDA; CDR2 reads SQIVND (reference sequence). The CDR3 covers 15 residues. CDR3 loop: CASSRITGLNTEAFF. The CDR3 region has the DNA TGTGCCAGTAGTAGAATCACAGGGTTGAACACTGAAGCTTTCTTT.

This clone showed up just once. The V and J genes are TRBV28 and TRBJ1-3, with 8 nucleotides matching TRBD1. V gave up 3 bases and J gave up 4 bases; unmatched junction bases: 20. There are 20 residues in the CDR3. Germline V gene sequence: CDR1 MDHEN, CDR2 SYDVKM. CDR3 loop: CASSFPPDRADPRGGNTIYF. CDR3 nucleotide sequence: TGTGCCAGCAGTTTCCCTCCGGACAGGGCAGACCCCAGGGGGGGAAACACCATATATTTT. Combining the CDR3 with reference TRBV28 and TRBJ1-3 gives the whole variable domain DVKVTQSSRYLVKRTGEKVFLECVQDMDHENMFWYRQDPGLGLRLIYFSYDVKMKEKGDIPEGYSVSREKKERFSLILESASTNQTSMYLCASSFPPDRADPRGGNTIYFGEGSWLTVV.

The genes are TRBV5-1 and TRBJ2-7, with D perhaps matching TRBD1 or TRBD2 (6 bases each). Looked up from germline, CDR1 is SGHRS and CDR2 is YFSETQ. The V gene lost 0 bases and the J gene lost 2 bases, with 12 bases spanning the gap. The CDR3 is 15 residues long. This CDR3 reads CASSLGPRGPYEQYF. CDR3 DNA: TGCGCCAGCAGCTTGGGCCCCCGGGGGCCCTACGAGCAGTACTTC.

This clone was counted only a few times. The genes are TRBV6-5 and TRBJ1-2; tentative D call: TRBD1 (5 bases). CDR3 size: 15 residues. The germline V gene has CDR1 MNHEY and CDR2 SVGAGI. Trimming stripped 4 bases from V and 1 base from J, with 13 bases between. The CDR3 DNA reads TGTGCCAGCAGTTCGGGGACGGACGTTAACTATGGCTACACCTTC. Its protein is CASSSGTDVNYGYTF.

CDR3 sequence reads: CASSQGDTEAFF. The CDR3 DNA sequence: TGCGCCAGCAGCCAAGGGGACACTGAAGCTTTCTTT. This sequence joins TRBV4-1 and TRBJ1-1, with D unclear. V lost 1 base, J lost 3 bases, and 3 bases lay in between. This CDR3 contains 12 residues. Germline CDR1 and CDR2: MGHRA and YSYEKL.

CDR3 protein: CASSLFSGRAFNEQFF. CDR3 nucleotide sequence: TGTGCCAGCAGCTTGTTTAGCGGGAGGGCTTTCAATGAGCAGTTCTTC. The chain combines TRBV7-9 with TRBJ2-1, with 11 bases lining up with TRBD2. With V trimmed by 3 bases and J by 6 bases, 7 bases remained unmatched. Germline-derived CDR1 and CDR2 are SEHNR and FQNEAQ (reference sequence). CDR3 length: 16 residues.